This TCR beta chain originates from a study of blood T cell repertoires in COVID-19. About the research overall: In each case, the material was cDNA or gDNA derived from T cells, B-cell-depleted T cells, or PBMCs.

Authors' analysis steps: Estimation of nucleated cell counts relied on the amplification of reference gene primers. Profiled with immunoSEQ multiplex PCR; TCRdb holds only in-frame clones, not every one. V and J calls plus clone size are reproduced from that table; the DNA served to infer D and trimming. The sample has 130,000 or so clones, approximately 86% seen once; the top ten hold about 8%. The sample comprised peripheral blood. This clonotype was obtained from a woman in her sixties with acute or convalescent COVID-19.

CDR3 amino acids: CASSLDRGSVNEQFF. CDR3 bases: TGTGCCAGCAGCTTAGACAGGGGGTCGGTTAATGAGCAGTTCTTC. The genes are TRBV7-2 and TRBJ2-1, with 8 bases aligning to TRBD1. CDR1 is SGHTA, CDR2 FQGNSA, per germline. The CDR3 loop spans 15 amino acids. V dropped 1 base and J dropped 7; count of bases not matched to a gene: 6.